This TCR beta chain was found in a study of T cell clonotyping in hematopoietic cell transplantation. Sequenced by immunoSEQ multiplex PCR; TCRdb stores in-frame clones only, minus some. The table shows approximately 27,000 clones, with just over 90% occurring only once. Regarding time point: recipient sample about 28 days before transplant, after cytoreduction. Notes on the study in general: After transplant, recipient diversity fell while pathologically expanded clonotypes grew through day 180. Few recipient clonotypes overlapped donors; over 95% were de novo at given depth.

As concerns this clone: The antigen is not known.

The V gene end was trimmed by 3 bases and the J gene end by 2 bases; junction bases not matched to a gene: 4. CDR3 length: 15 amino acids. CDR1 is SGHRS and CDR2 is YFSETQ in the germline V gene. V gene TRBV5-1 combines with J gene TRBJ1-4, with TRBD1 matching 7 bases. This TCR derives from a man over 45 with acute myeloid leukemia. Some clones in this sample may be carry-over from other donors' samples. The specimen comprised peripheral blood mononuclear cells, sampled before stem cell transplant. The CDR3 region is CASSWDSGTNEKLFF. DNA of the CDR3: TGCGCCAGCAGCTGGGACAGTGGGACTAATGAAAAACTGTTTTTT.